This T cell receptor beta chain was identified in a study of T cells in Graves' hyperthyroidism and ophthalmopathy. Findings of the study overall: Separation of ophthalmopathy from stable hyperthyroidism was achieved by a 13 V-J model. Most expanded thyroid clonotypes above 0.001 also appeared in blood.

This clonotype was observed at least ten times. Its antigen remains unidentified. It was RNA transcripts that yielded the amplified TCR beta CDR3 regions. Using the HTBI primer set, a first-round RT-PCR was run on the TCR CDR3. TCRdb used MiXCR to reprocess the multiplex PCR reads, holding one entry per CDR3 protein. The data hold hundreds of thousands of distinct CDR3 sequences, with about 25% observed a single time. The CDR3 runs 15 residues. The ends were cut back, 4 bases at V and 8 bases at J, with 23 bases in the middle. CDR1 DFQATT and CDR2 SNEGSKA come from the germline V gene (reference sequence).

The J gene is TRBJ1-2, the V gene TRBV20-1; D ambiguous. Sample: blood. The sequence came from a man aged 40-49 years with Graves' hyperthyroidism that later progressed to Graves' ophthalmopathy. The CDR3 bases are TGCAGTGCTACAAAACCAACCCAATCATCGCGAGGCTACACCTTC. Residues: CSATKPTQSSRGYTF.